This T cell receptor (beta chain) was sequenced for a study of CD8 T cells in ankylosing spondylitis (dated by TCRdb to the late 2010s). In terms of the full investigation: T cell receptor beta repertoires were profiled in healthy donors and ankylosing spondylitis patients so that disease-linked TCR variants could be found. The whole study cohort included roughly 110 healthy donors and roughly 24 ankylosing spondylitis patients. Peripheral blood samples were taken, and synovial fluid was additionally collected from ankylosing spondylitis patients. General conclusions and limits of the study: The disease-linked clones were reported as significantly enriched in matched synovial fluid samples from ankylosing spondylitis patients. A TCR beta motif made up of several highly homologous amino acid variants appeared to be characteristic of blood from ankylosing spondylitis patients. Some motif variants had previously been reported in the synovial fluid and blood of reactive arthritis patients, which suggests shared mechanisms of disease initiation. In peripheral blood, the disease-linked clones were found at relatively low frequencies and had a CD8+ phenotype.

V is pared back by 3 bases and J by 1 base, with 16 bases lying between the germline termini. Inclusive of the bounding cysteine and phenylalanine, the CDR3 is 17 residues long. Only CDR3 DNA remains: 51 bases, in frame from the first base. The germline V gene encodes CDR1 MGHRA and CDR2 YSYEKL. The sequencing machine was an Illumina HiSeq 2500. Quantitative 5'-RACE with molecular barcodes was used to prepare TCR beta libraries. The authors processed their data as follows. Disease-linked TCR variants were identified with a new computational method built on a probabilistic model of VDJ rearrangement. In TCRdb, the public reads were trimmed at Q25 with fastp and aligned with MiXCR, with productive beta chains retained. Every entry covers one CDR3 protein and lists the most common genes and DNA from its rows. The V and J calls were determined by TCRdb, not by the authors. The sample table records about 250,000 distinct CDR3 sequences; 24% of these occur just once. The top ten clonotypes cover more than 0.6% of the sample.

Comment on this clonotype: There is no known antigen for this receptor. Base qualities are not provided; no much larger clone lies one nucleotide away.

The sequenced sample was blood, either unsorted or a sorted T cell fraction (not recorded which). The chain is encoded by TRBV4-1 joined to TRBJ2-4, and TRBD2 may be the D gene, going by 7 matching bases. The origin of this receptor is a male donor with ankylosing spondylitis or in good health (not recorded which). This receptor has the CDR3 CASSQPSRGAAKNIQYF. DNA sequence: TGCGCCAGCAGCCAGCCGTCCCGGGGGGCGGCCAAAAACATTCAGTACTTC.